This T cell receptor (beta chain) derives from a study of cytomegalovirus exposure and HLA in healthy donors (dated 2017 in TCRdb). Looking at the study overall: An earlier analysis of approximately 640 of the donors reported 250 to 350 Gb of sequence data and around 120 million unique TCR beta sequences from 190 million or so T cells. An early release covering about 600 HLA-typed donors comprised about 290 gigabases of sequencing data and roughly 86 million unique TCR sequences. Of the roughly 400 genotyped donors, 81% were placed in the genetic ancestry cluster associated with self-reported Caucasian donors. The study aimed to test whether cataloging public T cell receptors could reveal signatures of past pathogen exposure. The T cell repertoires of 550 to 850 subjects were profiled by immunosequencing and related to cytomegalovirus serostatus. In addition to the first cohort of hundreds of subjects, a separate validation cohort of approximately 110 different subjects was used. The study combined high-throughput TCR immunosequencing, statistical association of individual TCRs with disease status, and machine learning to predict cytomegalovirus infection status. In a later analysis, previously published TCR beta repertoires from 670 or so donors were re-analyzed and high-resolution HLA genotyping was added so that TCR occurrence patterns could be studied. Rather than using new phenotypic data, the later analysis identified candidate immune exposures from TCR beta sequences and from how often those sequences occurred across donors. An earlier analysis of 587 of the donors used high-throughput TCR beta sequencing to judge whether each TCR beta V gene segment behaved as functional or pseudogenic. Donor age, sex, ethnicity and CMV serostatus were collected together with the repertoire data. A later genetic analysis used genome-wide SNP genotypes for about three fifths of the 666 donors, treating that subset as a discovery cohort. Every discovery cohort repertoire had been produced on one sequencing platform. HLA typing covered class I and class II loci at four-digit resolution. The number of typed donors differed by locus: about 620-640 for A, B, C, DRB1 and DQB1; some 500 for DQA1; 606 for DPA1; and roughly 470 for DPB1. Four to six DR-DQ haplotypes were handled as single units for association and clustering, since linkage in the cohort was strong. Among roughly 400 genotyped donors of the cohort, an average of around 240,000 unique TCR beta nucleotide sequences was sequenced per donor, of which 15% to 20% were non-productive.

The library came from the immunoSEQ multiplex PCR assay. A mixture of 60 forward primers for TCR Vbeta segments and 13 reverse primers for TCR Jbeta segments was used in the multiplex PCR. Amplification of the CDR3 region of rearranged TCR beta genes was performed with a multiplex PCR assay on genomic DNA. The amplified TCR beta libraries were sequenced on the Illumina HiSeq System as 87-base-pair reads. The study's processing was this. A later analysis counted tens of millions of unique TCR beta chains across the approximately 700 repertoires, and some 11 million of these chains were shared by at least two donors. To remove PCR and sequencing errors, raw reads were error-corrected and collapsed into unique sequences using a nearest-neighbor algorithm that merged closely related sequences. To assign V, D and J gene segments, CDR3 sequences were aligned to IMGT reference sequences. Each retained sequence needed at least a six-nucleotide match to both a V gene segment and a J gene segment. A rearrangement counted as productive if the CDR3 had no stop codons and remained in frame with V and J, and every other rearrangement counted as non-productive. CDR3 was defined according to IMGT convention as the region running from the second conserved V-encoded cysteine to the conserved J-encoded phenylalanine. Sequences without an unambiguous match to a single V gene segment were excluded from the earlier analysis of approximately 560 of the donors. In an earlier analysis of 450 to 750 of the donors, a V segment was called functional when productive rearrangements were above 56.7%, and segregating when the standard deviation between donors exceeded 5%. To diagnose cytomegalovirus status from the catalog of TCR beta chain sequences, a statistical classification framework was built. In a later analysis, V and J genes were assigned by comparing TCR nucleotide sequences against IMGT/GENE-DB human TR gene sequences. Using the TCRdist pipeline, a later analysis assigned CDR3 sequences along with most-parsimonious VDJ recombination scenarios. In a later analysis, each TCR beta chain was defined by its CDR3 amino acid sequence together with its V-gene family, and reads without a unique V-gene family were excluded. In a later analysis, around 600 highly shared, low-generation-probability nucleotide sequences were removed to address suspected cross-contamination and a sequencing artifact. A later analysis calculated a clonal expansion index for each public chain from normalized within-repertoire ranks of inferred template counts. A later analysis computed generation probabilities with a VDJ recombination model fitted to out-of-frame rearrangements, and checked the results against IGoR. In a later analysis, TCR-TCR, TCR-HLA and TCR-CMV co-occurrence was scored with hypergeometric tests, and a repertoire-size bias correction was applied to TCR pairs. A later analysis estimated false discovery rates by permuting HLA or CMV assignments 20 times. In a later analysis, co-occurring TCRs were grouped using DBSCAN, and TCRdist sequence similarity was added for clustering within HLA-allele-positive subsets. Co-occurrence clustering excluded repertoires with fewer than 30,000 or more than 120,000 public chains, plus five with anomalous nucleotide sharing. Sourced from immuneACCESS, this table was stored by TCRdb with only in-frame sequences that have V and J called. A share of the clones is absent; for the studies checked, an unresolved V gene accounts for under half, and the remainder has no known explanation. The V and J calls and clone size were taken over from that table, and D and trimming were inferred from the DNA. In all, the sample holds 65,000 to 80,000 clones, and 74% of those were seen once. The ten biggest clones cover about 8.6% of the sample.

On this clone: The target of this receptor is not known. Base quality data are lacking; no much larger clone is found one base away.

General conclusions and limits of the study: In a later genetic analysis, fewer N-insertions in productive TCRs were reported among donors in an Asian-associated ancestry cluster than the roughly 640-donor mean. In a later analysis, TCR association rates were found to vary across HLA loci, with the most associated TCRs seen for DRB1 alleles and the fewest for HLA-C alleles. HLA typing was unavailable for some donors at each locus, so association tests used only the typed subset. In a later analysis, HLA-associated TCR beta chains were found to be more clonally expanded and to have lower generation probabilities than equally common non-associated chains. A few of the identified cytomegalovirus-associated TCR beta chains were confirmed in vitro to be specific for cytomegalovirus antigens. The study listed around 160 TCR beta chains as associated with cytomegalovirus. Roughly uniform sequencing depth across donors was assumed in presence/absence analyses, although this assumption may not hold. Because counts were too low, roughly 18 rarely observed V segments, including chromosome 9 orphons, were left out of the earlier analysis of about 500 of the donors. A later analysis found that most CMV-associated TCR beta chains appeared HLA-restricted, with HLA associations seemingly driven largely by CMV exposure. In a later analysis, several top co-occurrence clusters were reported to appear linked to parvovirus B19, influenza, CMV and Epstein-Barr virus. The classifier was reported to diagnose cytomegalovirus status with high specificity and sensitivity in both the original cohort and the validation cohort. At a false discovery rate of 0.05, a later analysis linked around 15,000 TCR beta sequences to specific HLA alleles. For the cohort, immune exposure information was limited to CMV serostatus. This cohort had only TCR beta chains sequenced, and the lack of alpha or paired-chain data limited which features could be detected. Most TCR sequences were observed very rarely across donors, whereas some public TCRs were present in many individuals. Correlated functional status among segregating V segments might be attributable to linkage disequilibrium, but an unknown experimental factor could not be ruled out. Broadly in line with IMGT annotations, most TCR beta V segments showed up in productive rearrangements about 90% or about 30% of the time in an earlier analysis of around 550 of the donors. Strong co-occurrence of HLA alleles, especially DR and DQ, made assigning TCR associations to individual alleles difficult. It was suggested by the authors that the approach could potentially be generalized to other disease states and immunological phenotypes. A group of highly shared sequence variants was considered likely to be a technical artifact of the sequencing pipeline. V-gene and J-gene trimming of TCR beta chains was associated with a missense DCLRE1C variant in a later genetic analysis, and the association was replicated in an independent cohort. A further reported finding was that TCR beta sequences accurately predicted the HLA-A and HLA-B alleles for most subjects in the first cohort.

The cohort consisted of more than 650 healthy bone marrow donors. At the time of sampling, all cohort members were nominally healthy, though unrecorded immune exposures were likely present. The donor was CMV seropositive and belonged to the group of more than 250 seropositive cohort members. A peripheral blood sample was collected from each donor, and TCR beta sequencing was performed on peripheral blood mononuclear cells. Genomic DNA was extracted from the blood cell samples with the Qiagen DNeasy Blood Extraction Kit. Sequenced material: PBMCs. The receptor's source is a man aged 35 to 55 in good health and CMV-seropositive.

The CDR3 region has the sequence CASSQEDADKEAFF. The sequenced DNA: TGCGCCAGCAGCCAAGAGGACGCGGACAAAGAAGCTTTCTTT. In this chain, TRBV4-1 is recombined with TRBJ1-1; TRBD1 might be the D gene, on 5 matching bases. CDR1 and CDR2 (MGHRA, YSYEKL) derive from the germline V gene. V lost 0 bases and J lost 8 bases; the stretch between them is 13 bases long. The CDR3 runs 14 amino acids, cysteine and phenylalanine included. Left in the record is the CDR3 DNA by itself, 42 bases read in frame from the first base.